One and the same sample provided the 15 T cell receptor beta chains below, sequenced in a study of shared clonotypes between healthy human individuals. Here immunoSEQ multiplex PCR was the method, and the copy in TCRdb shows in-frame clones only, minus some. The sample yields around 2.1 million clones, 85% to 95% seen once. Positive CCR7 selection of CD45RO-negative cells yielded the naive CD8 cells, and terminally differentiated effector memory CD45RA+ cells were excluded. Material for sequencing was naive CD8+ T cells from PBMCs. These receptor sequences come from a man between 18 and 29 years old in good health. Some clones in this sample may be carry-over from other donors' samples.

The gene calls are TRBV7-8 and TRBJ2-3, with TRBD2 matching over 13 bases. Germline V gene sequence: CDR1 SGHVS, CDR2 FQNEAQ. CDR3 length: 18 residues. Trimming cost V 2 bases and J 3 bases; bases outside gene matches: 8. DNA for the CDR3: TGTGCCAGCAGCTTAATTTCCAGGACTAGCGGGAGAACAGATACGCAGTATTTT. Its protein product is CASSLISRTSGRTDTQYF. Variable domain in full (rest from reference TRBV7-8 and TRBJ2-3): GAGVSQSPRYKVAKRGQDVALRCDPISGHVSLFWYQQALGQGPEFLTYFQNEAQLDKSGLPSDRFFAERPEGSVSTLKIQRTQQEDSAVYLCASSLISRTSGRTDTQYFGPGTRLTVL.

The V and J genes are TRBV6-4 and TRBJ1-3; D call uncertain. The CDR3 is 14 amino acids. CDR1 and CDR2 (germline): MRHNA, SNTAGT. V was pared by 7 bases and J by 3 bases, with 13 bases between. This CDR3 is CASKGRRYGNTIYF. DNA of the CDR3: TGTGCCAGCAAGGGCAGGCGATATGGAAACACCATATATTTT.

In its sample, this clone was seen once. This chain links TRBV29-1 with TRBJ2-7; TRBD1 agrees at 8 bases. This CDR3 region has 13 residues. The V gene end was trimmed by 4 bases and the J gene end by 1 base; junction bases not matched to a gene: 3. CDR1 is SQVTM, CDR2 ANQGSEA, per germline. CDR3 amino acids: CSVADRASYEQYF. CDR3 sequence (DNA): TGCAGCGTTGCGGACAGGGCGTCCTACGAGCAGTACTTC.

The V call is TRBV5-6, the J call TRBJ2-7; TRBD1 matches 8 bases. This CDR3 has 14 residues. The ends lost 4 bases at V and 7 bases at J; junction bases unmatched: 10. From germline, CDR1 is SGHDT and CDR2 YYEEEE. The CDR3 DNA follows: TGTGCCAGCAGCGGCGGACAGGGCAATGATGAGCAGTACTTC. Residues: CASSGGQGNDEQYF.

The chain recombines TRBV5-8 with TRBJ2-5; TRBD2 aligns across 7 bases. Germline V gives CDR1 SGHTS, CDR2 YDEGEE. V dropped 0 bases and J dropped 2; count of bases not matched to a gene: 1. The CDR3 runs to 14 residues. CDR3 residues: CASSLGGLQETQYF. CDR3 coding DNA: TGTGCCAGCAGCTTGGGGGGACTACAAGAGACCCAGTACTTC. Full variable domain (missing parts from reference TRBV5-8 and TRBJ2-5): EAGVTQSPTHLIKTRGQQATLRCSPISGHTSVYWYQQALGLGLQFLLWYDEGEERNRGNFPPRFSGRQFPNYSSELNVNALELEDSALYLCASSLGGLQETQYFGPGTRLLVL.

This chain joins TRBV11-2 and TRBJ2-1, with a tentative D call TRBD1 (5 bases). V was pared by 5 bases and J by 0 bases, with 11 bases between. The CDR3 extends over 15 amino acids. Germline V gives CDR1 SGHAT, CDR2 FQNNGV. The CDR3 here is CASSTDTSSYNEQFF. For the CDR3, the DNA is TGTGCCAGCAGCACGGACACGAGCTCCTACAATGAGCAGTTCTTC.

In the case of this clone: This specimen includes other DNA sequences encoding the same CDR3. This chain links TRBV25-1 with TRBJ1-1; D uncertain. This CDR3 contains 13 residues. Germline V gene sequence: CDR1 MGHDK, CDR2 SYGVNS. V lost 3 bases to trimming and J lost 0 bases, with 5 bases between them. The CDR3 DNA follows: TGTGCCAGCAGTGAGGGTGTGAACACTGAAGCTTTCTTT. Protein: CASSEGVNTEAFF. The full variable domain, with the rest looked up from reference TRBV25-1 and TRBJ1-1, is EADIYQTPRYLVIGTGKKITLECSQTMGHDKMYWYQQDPGMELHLIHYSYGVNSTEKGDLSSESTVSRIRTEHFPLTLESARPSHTSQYLCASSEGVNTEAFFGQGTRLTVV.

The chain has TRBV13 and TRBJ1-4; possible D gene TRBD1, 6 bases. The CDR3 contains 15 residues. Germline CDR1 reads PRHDT; CDR2 reads FYEKMQ (reference sequence). Trimming pared 1 base from V and 7 bases from J, leaving 13 bases between. CDR3 nucleotide sequence: TGTGCCAGCAGCTTAGCGGCGGGGGCGGGTGAAAAACTGTTTTTT. Residues: CASSLAAGAGEKLFF.

Turning to this clone: Additional DNA sequences in this sample encode the identical CDR3. The genes are TRBV5-1 and TRBJ2-7; 9 positions match TRBD1. Germline CDR1 reads SGHRS; CDR2 reads YFSETQ. There are 15 residues in the CDR3. Trimming cost V 4 bases and J 2 bases; bases outside gene matches: 7. The CDR3 DNA is TGCGCCAGCAGCCTCGGACAGGGGTTGGCCTACGAGCAGTACTTC. Its protein is CASSLGQGLAYEQYF.

This chain uses TRBV7-6 with TRBJ2-1, with D unresolved. Germline V lookup: CDR1 SGHVS, CDR2 FNYEAQ. This CDR3 is built from 16 residues. V was trimmed by 1 base and J by 0 bases, leaving 10 bases between them. The CDR3 is CASSLESRVSYNEQFF. In nucleotides, the CDR3 is TGTGCCAGCAGCTTAGAATCTCGGGTCTCCTACAATGAGCAGTTCTTC.

V gene TRBV9 combines with J gene TRBJ2-7; perhaps TRBD1 as D (5 bases). V was cut by 4 bases and J by 4 bases, with 18 bases left in between. This CDR3 is 15 amino acids long. Germline values: CDR1 SGDLS, CDR2 YYNGEE. In DNA form, the CDR3 reads TGTGCCAGCAGCCCAAAAGGGGTTCAAGGGTACGAGCAGTACTTC. Translation: CASSPKGVQGYEQYF. Based on the CDR3 plus reference TRBV9 and TRBJ2-7, the full variable domain is DSGVTQTPKHLITATGQRVTLRCSPRSGDLSVYWYQQSLDQGLQFLIQYYNGEERAKGNILERFSAQQFPDLHSELNLSSLELGDSALYFCASSPKGVQGYEQYFGPGTRLTVT.

This chain uses TRBV4-1 with TRBJ1-3; D may be TRBD1 (5 bases). CDR1 and CDR2 from the germline V gene are MGHRA and YSYEKL. The length of the CDR3 is 17 residues. Trimming stripped 0 bases from V and 0 bases from J, with 12 bases between. Here the CDR3 DNA reads TGCGCCAGCAGCCAAGATCTCAGGGTTAGCTCTGGAAACACCATATATTTT. Its translation is CASSQDLRVSSGNTIYF.

The V call is TRBV28, the J call TRBJ2-5, with D possibly matching TRBD1 (5 bases). Trimming pared 5 bases from V and 2 bases from J, leaving 24 bases between. Germline V CDR1 and CDR2: MDHEN, SYDVKM. CDR3 size: 18 residues. The CDR3 DNA reads TGTGCCAGCAGTCCCACCCGACAGCACGCAAACCCTCAAGAGACCCAGTACTTC. It encodes CASSPTRQHANPQETQYF.

The genes are TRBV9 and TRBJ2-1, with TRBD2 matching 8 bases. The germline V gene encodes CDR1 SGDLS and CDR2 YYNGEE. With V trimmed by 4 bases and J by 6 bases, 9 bases remained unmatched. The CDR3 extends over 15 amino acids. The CDR3 spells CASSPSGSGGNEQFF. CDR3 nucleotide sequence: TGTGCCAGCAGCCCGAGCGGGAGTGGAGGCAATGAGCAGTTCTTC.

On this clone: In the same sample, other DNA sequences code for this CDR3. The V gene is TRBV5-1, the J gene TRBJ2-7; D remains unclear. The V gene's germline CDR1 is SGHRS and CDR2 YFSETQ. V was trimmed by 0 bases and J by 2 bases, leaving 6 bases between them. The CDR3 covers 13 residues. In nucleotides, the CDR3 is TGCGCCAGCAGCTTGGGGGGTCCCTACGAGCAGTACTTC. The encoded protein is CASSLGGPYEQYF.